The clone carrying this T cell receptor beta chain was found many times. These data come from a study of early T cells in non-severe SARS-CoV-2 infection. Per germline, CDR1 MNHEY and CDR2 SVGAGI. The CDR3 covers 15 residues. The ends lost 3 bases at V and 0 bases at J; junction bases unmatched: 3. TCRdb fed the 5' RACE reads into MiXCR, producing one record per CDR3 protein. The repertoire has 35,000 to 45,000 distinct CDR3 sequences, about 5.9% of them found once; the top ten carry about 8%. The rearrangement links TRBV6-5 to TRBJ1-1, with 8 bases fitting TRBD1. The specimen was whole blood, collected at baseline. The sequence derives from an adult who was a healthcare worker with PCR-confirmed SARS-CoV-2 infection or an uninfected control (not recorded which). In DNA form, the CDR3 reads TGTGCCAGCAGTTATGCCAGGGGGCTGAACACTGAAGCTTTCTTT. It codes for CASSYARGLNTEAFF.